Listed here are 17 T cell receptor beta chains from one sample, sequenced in a study of cytomegalovirus exposure and HLA in healthy donors. The PCR contained 60 Vbeta and 13 Jbeta primers. Here immunoSEQ multiplex PCR was the method, and the copy in TCRdb shows in-frame clones only, minus some. The data show approximately 220,000 clones, more than 75% seen once. The sequencing sample was made of PBMCs. Receptor source: a man in his forties in good health and CMV-seropositive.

The CDR3 loop is CASSMGQAYTEAFF. In nucleotides, the CDR3 is TGTGCCAGTAGTATGGGCCAGGCTTACACTGAAGCTTTCTTT. The chain combines TRBV19 with TRBJ1-1; no clear D. Germline-derived CDR1 and CDR2 are LNHDA and SQIVND (reference sequence). The CDR3 is 14 residues long. Trimming shortened V by 3 bases and J by 3 bases, and 11 bases separated the two germline ends.

Remarks on this clone: This specimen includes other DNA sequences encoding the same CDR3. The chain combines TRBV20-1 with TRBJ1-1; D remains unclear. The V end was cut by 2 bases, the J end by 4 bases, with 5 bases between. Germline V gene sequence: CDR1 DFQATT, CDR2 SNEGSKA (reference sequence). The CDR3 consists of 11 residues. CDR3 protein: CSARRSTEAFF. CDR3 nucleotide sequence: TGCAGTGCTAGAAGGAGCACTGAAGCTTTCTTT.

A single count supports this clone. The chain combines TRBV7-9 with TRBJ1-4; TRBD1 agrees at 7 bases. Trimming at V came to 6 bases and at J to 5 bases, leaving 3 bases not matched to a gene. The CDR3 has 13 residues. CDR1 and CDR2 (germline): SEHNR, FQNEAQ (reference sequence). The CDR3 loop reads CASRRTGNEKLFF. The CDR3 DNA reads as TGTGCCAGCAGGAGGACAGGCAATGAAAAACTGTTTTTT.

The chain combines TRBV2 with TRBJ2-1; D unclear. There are 13 residues in the CDR3. V dropped 3 bases and J dropped 5 bases, with 8 bases sitting between them. The germline V gene encodes CDR1 SNHLY and CDR2 FYNNEI. For the CDR3, the DNA is TGTGCCAGCAGTGATAGCAGCAACAATGAGCAGTTCTTC. Its protein product is CASSDSSNNEQFF.

CDR3 DNA: TGCAGCGTCGCGGGCAGGGGGCGATACAATGAGCAGTTCTTC. Translation: CSVAGRGRYNEQFF. The rearrangement uses TRBV29-1 and TRBJ2-1, with 8 bases fitting TRBD1. The germline CDR1 and CDR2 sequences are SQVTM and ANQGSEA. The CDR3 is 14 residues long. J was trimmed by 4 bases and V by 6 bases; bases with no gene match: 8.

The rearrangement joins TRBV10-1 to TRBJ2-2; D gene unclear. This CDR3 spans 16 amino acids. Trimming took off 0 bases at V and 1 base at J, with 9 bases between the two ends. Germline V lookup: CDR1 WNHNN, CDR2 SYGVQD (reference sequence). Here the CDR3 reads CASSESNRVNTGELFF. The CDR3 DNA sequence: TGCGCCAGCAGTGAGTCGAATCGGGTGAACACCGGGGAGCTGTTTTTT.

The rearrangement links TRBV2 to TRBJ2-5; D might be TRBD2 (6 bases). The germline CDR1 and CDR2 sequences are SNHLY and FYNNEI. V lost 4 bases to trimming and J lost 3 bases, with 12 bases between them. The CDR3 covers 14 residues. CDR3 in DNA: TGTGCCAGCAGTGTCCTGATAGCGGAAGAGACCCAGTACTTC. Amino acids: CASSVLIAEETQYF.

This chain connects TRBV19 to TRBJ1-1; D uncertain. CDR1 and CDR2 (germline): LNHDA, SQIVND (reference sequence). Trimming removed 5 bases from V and 1 base from J, with 11 bases in between. This CDR3 spans 14 amino acids. The CDR3 DNA reads TGTGCCAGTAGTTTCTTTTCCAGGAACACTGAAGCTTTCTTT. Residues: CASSFFSRNTEAFF.

This chain links TRBV10-2 with TRBJ2-3; D might be TRBD2 (5 bases). From germline, CDR1 is WSHSY and CDR2 SAAADI. V was pared by 6 bases and J by 1 base, with 14 bases between. CDR3 length: 15 residues. CDR3 DNA sequence: TGCGCCAGCAGACTAATAGCGACTGGCACAGATACGCAGTATTTT. Translating gives CASRLIATGTDTQYF.

The chain has TRBV2 and TRBJ2-7, with unresolved D. Germline values: CDR1 SNHLY, CDR2 FYNNEI. Trimming removed 3 bases at V and 7 bases at J, with 4 bases between. The CDR3 loop spans 10 amino acids. CDR3 sequence: CASSDGEQYV. The DNA for the CDR3 is TGTGCCAGCAGTGACGGGGAGCAGTACGTC.

This clone was found once. V usage is TRBV5-1 and J usage is TRBJ2-5; 8 bases are shared with TRBD2. V was clipped by 3 bases and J by 2 bases; unmatched bases: 9. CDR1 SGHRS and CDR2 YFSETQ come from the germline V gene. The CDR3 is 16 amino acids. This CDR3 reads CASSSSGGRGQETQYF. The CDR3 DNA is TGCGCCAGCAGCTCAAGCGGGGGAAGGGGGCAAGAGACCCAGTACTTC.

The chain couples TRBV27 to TRBJ1-1; D is uncertain. Germline CDR1 MNHEY, CDR2 SMNVEV (reference sequence). The ends were cut back, 6 bases at V and 3 bases at J, with 11 bases in the middle. The CDR3 sequence is 13 residues long. The CDR3: CASSHGPDTEAFF. CDR3 coding DNA: TGTGCCAGCAGCCATGGGCCCGACACTGAAGCTTTCTTT.

The gene calls are TRBV5-1 and TRBJ2-1, with TRBD2 matching over 10 bases. The CDR3 totals 14 residues. Losses at the gene ends were 6 bases for V and 15 bases for J; bases not matched to a gene: 15. Germline assignment: CDR1 SGHRS and CDR2 YFSETQ. The CDR3 protein is CASKRLAGDIQGFF. CDR3 nucleotides: TGCGCCAGCAAGCGGCTAGCGGGAGATATTCAGGGGTTCTTC.

The chain links TRBV11-3 to TRBJ1-1; D is unresolved. Germline CDR1 SGHNT, CDR2 YENEEA. The V and J ends lost 1 base and 6 bases respectively, with 6 bases between them. The CDR3 has 12 residues. The CDR3 DNA is TGTGCCAGCAGCTTAGGGACTCCTGAAGCTTTCTTT. This codes for CASSLGTPEAFF.

This chain links TRBV9 with TRBJ2-5, with a weak D call TRBD2 (7 bases). CDR1 and CDR2 (germline): SGDLS, YYNGEE. V was trimmed by 0 bases and J by 3 bases, leaving 12 bases between them. This CDR3 contains 15 residues. The CDR3: CASSVEGGPKETQYF. CDR3 in DNA: TGTGCCAGCAGCGTAGAGGGGGGGCCCAAAGAGACCCAGTACTTC.

The V gene is TRBV18, the J gene TRBJ1-2; 10 nucleotides match TRBD1. CDR3 length: 16 amino acids. Germline CDR1 and CDR2: KGHSH and LQKENI. After removal of 3 bases from V and 7 bases from J, the junction contained 11 bases not matched to a gene. The CDR3 loop is CASSPGQGSSLGGYTF. CDR3 in DNA: TGTGCCAGCTCACCGGGACAGGGGTCCTCACTTGGTGGCTACACCTTC.

This clone was recorded once. This chain's CDR3 is CASSQAGTGAYEQYV. In DNA form, the CDR3 reads TGCGCCAGCAGCCAAGCGGGGACAGGCGCCTACGAGCAGTACGTC. The chain uses TRBV4-1 and TRBJ2-7; 8 bases are shared with TRBD1. The CDR3 contains 15 residues. The germline CDR1 and CDR2 sequences are MGHRA and YSYEKL. With 1 base clipped from V and 2 bases from J, the junction kept 4 bases outside the gene matches.